These T cell receptor beta chains were read from a single sample in a study of early T cells in non-severe SARS-CoV-2 infection. TCRdb called the 5' RACE reads again in MiXCR, with one record for every CDR3 protein. The sample lists more than 20,000 distinct CDR3 sequences, around 4.2% occurring once. The sample taken for sequencing was whole blood. Receptors were obtained from an adult who was a healthcare worker with PCR-confirmed SARS-CoV-2 infection or an uninfected control (not recorded which). Both conserved end residues are part of each CDR3. The D gene is left open where the match is weak.

CASSNTGFIENTIYF,TRBJ1-3,.,TRBV9
CASRYGTGHSNSPLHF,TRBJ1-6,TRBD1,TRBV3-1
CSVDVQGNTEAFF,TRBJ1-1,.,TRBV29-1
CASSTLAGGPYEQYF,TRBJ2-7,.,TRBV27
CASSLDLTSPEQFF,TRBJ2-1,.,TRBV7-9
CASSLLAGVTDTQYF,TRBJ2-3,TRBD2,TRBV3-1
CAATGANEQFF,TRBJ2-1,TRBD1,TRBV15
CASSLGLAVSTDTQYF,TRBJ2-3,TRBD2,TRBV7-2
CASSRLAGLYNEQFF,TRBJ2-1,TRBD2,TRBV28
CASSLASEHSNQPQHF,TRBJ1-5,.,TRBV5-6
CASRQEFYGYTF,TRBJ1-2,.,TRBV7-2
CSVEMGQGDNEQFF,TRBJ2-1,TRBD1,TRBV29-1
CASSLGPANYGYTF,TRBJ1-2,.,TRBV5-4
CAWSSGSLPLEQYF,TRBJ2-7,.,TRBV30
CASRFPDRGEREAFF,TRBJ1-1,TRBD1,TRBV27
CSAETHPYEQYF,TRBJ2-7,.,TRBV29-1
CSARAPDRDTDTQYF,TRBJ2-3,TRBD1,TRBV20-1
CAWSRLYGYTF,TRBJ1-2,.,TRBV30
CASSPPQGLAGAQEQFF,TRBJ2-1,TRBD2,TRBV28
CSVDQDEQFF,TRBJ2-1,.,TRBV29-1
CSAQDGNQPQHF,TRBJ1-5,.,TRBV20-1
CATRGLTDTQYF,TRBJ2-3,.,TRBV2
CASSEGQLLFF,TRBJ1-4,TRBD1,TRBV2
CASSLKGTSGSTPDTQYF,TRBJ2-3,TRBD2,TRBV7-3
CSGTDSWYGYTF,TRBJ1-2,.,TRBV29-1
CASSFDYEQYF,TRBJ2-7,.,TRBV7-9
CASSQESGGSYEQYF,TRBJ2-7,TRBD2,TRBV3-1
CSVDRQRGTDTQYF,TRBJ2-3,.,TRBV29-1
CASSLSPGGPYEQYF,TRBJ2-7,TRBD2,TRBV3-1
CATHLRVQPQHF,TRBJ1-5,.,TRBV24-1
CSALPHQGAREKLFF,TRBJ1-4,TRBD1,TRBV20-1
CASSLPSQETQYF,TRBJ2-5,.,TRBV11-2
CSARDSSLPGVGELFF,TRBJ2-2,.,TRBV20-1
CASGGLGLAGAGEQFF,TRBJ2-1,TRBD2,TRBV4-2
CASSLAGELFF,TRBJ2-2,.,TRBV11-2
CASSQARNTEAFF,TRBJ1-1,.,TRBV7-7
CASSPPGQGADEQFF,TRBJ2-1,TRBD1,TRBV7-9
CASSDLRTPWLYEQYF,TRBJ2-7,.,TRBV7-2
CASSSDTPGDHYPVDTQYF,TRBJ2-3,.,TRBV7-9
CASSSNPESGELFF,TRBJ2-2,.,TRBV6-1
CASSLTAEQYF,TRBJ2-7,.,TRBV5-5
CASSPQMGPGYEQYF,TRBJ2-7,.,TRBV11-2
CASRTSGRGSYNEQFF,TRBJ2-1,TRBD2,TRBV28
CAISEQQGNSNQPQHF,TRBJ1-5,.,TRBV10-3
CASSLGWTSGPQETQYF,TRBJ2-5,TRBD2,TRBV5-1
CSARDPSGRGISYNEQFF,TRBJ2-1,TRBD2,TRBV20-1
CASSPGYPYEQYF,TRBJ2-7,.,TRBV18
CAISEPPGDQETQYF,TRBJ2-5,.,TRBV10-3
CASSDEGVNEQFF,TRBJ2-1,.,TRBV5-1
CASSQSGGYTEAFF,TRBJ1-1,TRBD1,TRBV3-1
CASSSPGRGEGNTDTQYF,TRBJ2-3,TRBD2,TRBV12-3/TRBV12-4
CATLAGTSTETQYF,TRBJ2-3,TRBD2,TRBV10-3